This T cell receptor (beta chain) was found in a study of T cell clonality in common variable immunodeficiency. Only in-frame clones appear in the TCRdb table, and some are missing; sequencing was by immunoSEQ multiplex PCR. This sample comprises several thousand clones, none seen once only. The CDR3 loop spans 17 amino acids. CDR1 is PRHDT, CDR2 FYEKMQ, per germline (reference sequence). Study observations and caveats: What drives increased CVID clonality needs T cell subpopulation sequencing. In common variable immunodeficiency, TCR beta chains reportedly carried fewer deletions and N-nucleotide insertions.

This clone was recorded a few times. The antigen is undetermined. One junction end disagrees with the germline gene, perhaps due to a read error. The read gets to within 3 residues of the CDR3 end, and the germline J gene fills in the rest. This clonotype was obtained from a human donor with common variable immunodeficiency. The sample comprised peripheral blood mononuclear cells. The rearrangement joins TRBV13 to TRBJ2-7, with TRBD1 matching 8 bases. CDR3 in amino acids: CANSLGQGAPAFYEQYF. The DNA read from the CDR3 is TGTGCCAACAGCTTAGGGCAGGGGGCGCCCGCTTTCTACGAG.